These T cell receptor beta chains were read from a single sample in a study of shared clonotypes between healthy human individuals. Sequenced by immunoSEQ multiplex PCR; TCRdb stores in-frame clones only, minus some. Among 600,000 to 750,000 clones listed, 90% were seen once. Sequencing was performed on memory CD8+ T cells from PBMCs. All receptors come from a young man in good health. Some clones in this sample may be carry-over from other donors' samples. Each CDR3 is given with its conserved first and last residue. A D gene is named only where the DNA matches it firmly. Size tells how often a clone was seen (once, few, many) or the class of an expanded clone, and some rows leave it out.

D: -
length: 14
size: -
J: TRBJ2-7
V: TRBV28
DNA: TGTGCCAGCAGTTTCTATGGGGGGCAGTACGAGCAGTACTTC
CDR3: CASSFYGGQYEQYF

D: -
length: 15
size: -
J: TRBJ2-7
V: TRBV27
DNA: TGTGCCAGCAGTTTGGGGCCAGAGGCATCCTACGAGCAGTACTTC
CDR3: CASSLGPEASYEQYF

D: -
length: 13
size: -
J: TRBJ1-1
V: TRBV28
DNA: TGTGCCAGCAGTTCGAGACGGGATTTTGAAGCTTTCTTT
CDR3: CASSSRRDFEAFF

D: -
length: 17
size: -
J: TRBJ2-3
V: TRBV4-1
DNA: TGCGCCAGCAGCCAAGTCTTAGGGGCGGGAAGGGGGGATACGCAGTATTTT
CDR3: CASSQVLGAGRGDTQYF

D: TRBD2
length: 20
size: -
J: TRBJ2-1
V: TRBV27
DNA: TGTGCCAGCAGTTTTTGGCCTTTGGGGCGAAGCGGGAGACTCGACAATGAGCAGTTCTTC
CDR3: CASSFWPLGRSGRLDNEQFF

D: -
length: 12
size: -
J: TRBJ2-7
V: TRBV7-9
DNA: TGTGCCAGCAGCACCGTGGCCGACGAGCAGTACTTC
CDR3: CASSTVADEQYF

D: -
length: 14
size: -
J: TRBJ2-7
V: TRBV19
DNA: TGTGCCAGTAGTATAGCAATTTCCACCTACGAGCAGTACTTC
CDR3: CASSIAISTYEQYF

D: -
length: 14
size: -
J: TRBJ1-1
V: TRBV5-6
DNA: -
CDR3: CASSFLWSGTEAFF

D: -
length: 12
size: -
J: TRBJ2-1
V: TRBV29-1
DNA: TGCAGCGTCGAGGCCCATTACAATGAGCAGTTCTTC
CDR3: CSVEAHYNEQFF

D: -
length: 12
size: many
J: TRBJ2-5
V: TRBV11-2
DNA: TGTGCCAGCAGCTTAGTTCGGGAGACCCAGTACTTC
CDR3: CASSLVRETQYF

D: -
length: 15
size: -
J: TRBJ1-2
V: TRBV5-1
DNA: TGCGCCAGCAGCTTGGAGTATGAGCTTAACTATGGCTACACCTTC
CDR3: CASSLEYELNYGYTF

D: -
length: 13
size: -
J: TRBJ2-7
V: TRBV5-1
DNA: TGCGCCAGCAACAAAGACATTGCCAACGATCCGTACTTC
CDR3: CASNKDIANDPYF

D: -
length: 16
size: once
J: TRBJ2-7
V: TRBV5-1
DNA: TGCGCCAGCAGCTTGCCTTCGTGGGGATTCGGGGGCGAGCAGTACTTC
CDR3: CASSLPSWGFGGEQYF

D: -
length: 18
size: -
J: TRBJ2-3
V: TRBV7-2
DNA: TGTGCCAGCAGCCTCCCCCTTGGGCAGACTTATGGGACAGATACGCAGTATTTT
CDR3: CASSLPLGQTYGTDTQYF

D: TRBD1
length: 19
size: -
J: TRBJ2-3
V: TRBV7-9
DNA: TGTGCCAGCAGCTTCCCGACAGGGTCGACAGGAACATTCACAGATACGCAGTATTTT
CDR3: CASSFPTGSTGTFTDTQYF

D: TRBD1
length: 15
size: -
J: TRBJ1-2
V: TRBV4-3
DNA: TGCGCCAGCAGCGAAGACAGGGGACGGGGGAAAGGCTACACCTTC
CDR3: CASSEDRGRGKGYTF

D: -
length: 16
size: -
J: TRBJ2-3
V: TRBV9
DNA: TGTGCCAGCAGCGTTCCCCTGGACGACAGCACAGATACGCAGTATTTT
CDR3: CASSVPLDDSTDTQYF

D: -
length: 14
size: -
J: TRBJ1-5
V: TRBV5-1
DNA: TGCGCCAGCAGCTTCCTTTATGGGGATCAGCCCCAGCATTTT
CDR3: CASSFLYGDQPQHF

D: TRBD2
length: 18
size: -
J: TRBJ2-1
V: TRBV18
DNA: TGTGCCAGCTCACCACCTAGACTAGCGGGAGTTCCCCACAATGAGCAGTTCTTC
CDR3: CASSPPRLAGVPHNEQFF

D: -
length: 12
size: -
J: TRBJ1-1
V: TRBV7-2
DNA: TGTGCCAGCAGCAACAGGTACACTGAAGCTTTCTTT
CDR3: CASSNRYTEAFF

D: TRBD1
length: 12
size: -
J: TRBJ1-1
V: TRBV10-3
DNA: TGTGCCATCGGACAGGGAAACACTGAAGCTTTCTTT
CDR3: CAIGQGNTEAFF

D: TRBD2
length: 16
size: once
J: TRBJ2-5
V: TRBV2
DNA: TGTGCCAGCAGTTCCCCCGGGGTAGCGGGAGAAGAGACCCAGTACTTC
CDR3: CASSSPGVAGEETQYF

D: -
length: 14
size: -
J: TRBJ2-1
V: TRBV9
DNA: TGTGCCAGCAGCGCCAACCCCTCCTACAATGAGCAGTTCTTC
CDR3: CASSANPSYNEQFF

D: TRBD2
length: 16
size: -
J: TRBJ2-1
V: TRBV27
DNA: TGTGCCAGCAGTTTGTTACTAGCGGGAGGAGTCAATGAGCAGTTCTTC
CDR3: CASSLLLAGGVNEQFF

D: -
length: 16
size: -
J: TRBJ2-1
V: TRBV7-6
DNA: TGTGCCAGCAGCTTAGCCCGCCCTCCGAGTTACAATGAGCAGTTCTTC
CDR3: CASSLARPPSYNEQFF

D: -
length: 16
size: -
J: TRBJ2-7
V: TRBV9
DNA: TGTGCCAGCAGCGTAGTAGCAGCGGGCCCCCGGGGCGAGCAGTACTTC
CDR3: CASSVVAAGPRGEQYF